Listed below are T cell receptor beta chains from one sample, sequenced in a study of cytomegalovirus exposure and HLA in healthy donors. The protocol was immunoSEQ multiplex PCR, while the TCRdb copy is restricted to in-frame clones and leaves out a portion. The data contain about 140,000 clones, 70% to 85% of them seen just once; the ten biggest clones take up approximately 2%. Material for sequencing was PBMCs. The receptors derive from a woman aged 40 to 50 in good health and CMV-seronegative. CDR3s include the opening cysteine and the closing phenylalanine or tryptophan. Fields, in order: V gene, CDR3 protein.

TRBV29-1,CSVESGAGETQYF
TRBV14,CASSQEGAMRTDTQYF
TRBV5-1,CATQLQGALLETQYF
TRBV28,CASSLGSSYEQYF
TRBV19,CASKPDRLTNEKLFF
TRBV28,CASSGGSPRSNQPQHF
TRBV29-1,CSVSGLQGYTF
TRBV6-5,CASRKDRNNSPLHF
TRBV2,CASSGVTSAQETQYF
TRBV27,CASSLESGQGRSEQYF
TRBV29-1,CSVPTGSRETQYF
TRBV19,CASSYSRSGRPPGANVLTF
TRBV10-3,CAAFTGSNYGYTF
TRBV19,CASSVGQLGIETQYF
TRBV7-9,CASSFGNYEQYF
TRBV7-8,CASSLLEGTYEQYF
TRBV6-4,CASSRAVSSYNEQFF
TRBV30,CAWRHLNTEAFF
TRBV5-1,CASSWGTGQVRSYEQYF
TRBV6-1,CASHITGDQPQHF
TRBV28,CASTPYSAGTYEQYF
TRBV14,CASGGLASGEQYF
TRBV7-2,CASSLGWDSSYEQYF
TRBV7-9,CASSSRTSGRGVTQYF
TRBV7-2,CASSLQVPGRGMWQETQYF
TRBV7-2,CASSPRTGDTGELFF
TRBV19,CASSGGGSGVYNEQFF
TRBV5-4,CASSTGQDFSGYTF
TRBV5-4,CASSLGGQGSNEQFF
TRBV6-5,CASSGDRVSGNTIYF
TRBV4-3,CASSQDLASGRYEQYF
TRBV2,CASSRLGYNEQFF
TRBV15,CATSRPGQSYEQYF
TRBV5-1,CASSLSPAGVFSYEQYF
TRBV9,CASSPGLAESYEQYF
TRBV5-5,CASSWTAYEQYF
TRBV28,CASSLYRGNEQFF
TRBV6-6,CASSSDRMNTEAFF
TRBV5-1,CASSLDSGSYEQYF
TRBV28,CATFGTSGYEQYF
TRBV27,CASSSFGVVDTDTQYF
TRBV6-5,CASSPHRGPYNEQFF
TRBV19,CASSWTSGEQFF
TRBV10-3,CAISDRGAREETQYF
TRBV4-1,CASSLGGQLNTEAFF
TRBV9,CASSVVRGNTEAFF
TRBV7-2,CASSDDSYNERFF
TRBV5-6,CASSLAEGQPQHF
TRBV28,CASSLWGSGRAEETQYF
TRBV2,CASRRTDNYGYTF
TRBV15,CATSRARKGYTF
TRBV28,CASKQGNYGYTF